This is a list of T cell receptor beta chains from one sample in a study of CD8+CD57+ T cells in acquired aplastic anemia. TCRdb called the reads again in MiXCR, with one record for every CDR3 protein. Here the sample spans a few hundred thousand distinct CDR3 sequences, about 59% being singletons. The sequenced sample consisted of sorted CD4+, CD8+, or CD8+CD57+ T cells (not recorded which) from PBMCs. Every receptor here comes from a human donor in good health. Both conserved end residues are part of each CDR3.

v_call: TRBV14; j_call: TRBJ2-7; cdr3_aa: CASSQDSVLTYEQYF
v_call: TRBV9; j_call: TRBJ1-3; cdr3_aa: CASSVEQGVGNTIYF
v_call: TRBV20-1; j_call: TRBJ1-4; cdr3_aa: CSASTGPSNEKLFF
v_call: TRBV19; j_call: TRBJ2-7; cdr3_aa: CASTGAGGGSYEQYF
v_call: TRBV24-1; j_call: TRBJ1-5; cdr3_aa: CATSDSTGGNQPQHF
v_call: TRBV5-1; j_call: TRBJ2-2; cdr3_aa: CASSFGQGLSNTGELFF
v_call: TRBV9; j_call: TRBJ2-3; cdr3_aa: CASSVPRHGTGGADTQYF
v_call: TRBV7-9; j_call: TRBJ2-7; cdr3_aa: CASSSSDSSYEQYF
v_call: TRBV19; j_call: TRBJ1-5; cdr3_aa: CASGEKNQPQHF
v_call: TRBV2; j_call: TRBJ1-5; cdr3_aa: CASSANGENQPQHF
v_call: TRBV6-1; j_call: TRBJ1-5; cdr3_aa: CASGPRASQPQHF
v_call: TRBV24-1; j_call: TRBJ1-1; cdr3_aa: CATSVGAEAFF
v_call: TRBV19; j_call: TRBJ2-2; cdr3_aa: CASSMTGIAGELFF
v_call: TRBV15; j_call: TRBJ1-1; cdr3_aa: CATSRDRVSLAEAFF
v_call: TRBV7-9; j_call: TRBJ2-3; cdr3_aa: CASSSISGDTDTQYF
v_call: TRBV7-6; j_call: TRBJ2-1; cdr3_aa: CASSLVLGQSLNEQFF
v_call: TRBV5-1; j_call: TRBJ1-6; cdr3_aa: CASSLVQDSPLHF
v_call: TRBV7-3; j_call: TRBJ2-7; cdr3_aa: CASSRGRGYEQYF
v_call: TRBV2; j_call: TRBJ2-2; cdr3_aa: CANSPGQGFTGELFF
v_call: TRBV20-1; j_call: TRBJ2-5; cdr3_aa: CSAGPDYGETQYF
v_call: TRBV7-3; j_call: TRBJ2-7; cdr3_aa: CASSFLAGQYEQYF
v_call: TRBV2; j_call: TRBJ2-3; cdr3_aa: CASSEQGAGTDTQYF
v_call: TRBV9; j_call: TRBJ2-7; cdr3_aa: CASSPSTSYEQYF
v_call: TRBV7-8; j_call: TRBJ2-7; cdr3_aa: CASSLGRGSHEQYF
v_call: TRBV10-1; j_call: TRBJ2-1; cdr3_aa: CASSERLAGGHNEQFF
v_call: TRBV19; j_call: TRBJ1-2; cdr3_aa: CASSMTERYGYTF
v_call: TRBV2; j_call: TRBJ2-7; cdr3_aa: CASYPGGSYEQYF
v_call: TRBV5-4; j_call: TRBJ2-5; cdr3_aa: CASSPLPGAVGETQYF
v_call: TRBV2; j_call: TRBJ1-5; cdr3_aa: CASRRETGGNQPQHF
v_call: TRBV29-1; j_call: TRBJ2-5; cdr3_aa: CSVEGGTVQETQYF
v_call: TRBV5-1; j_call: TRBJ2-1; cdr3_aa: CASSPTSANEQFF
v_call: TRBV7-9; j_call: TRBJ1-1; cdr3_aa: CASSRYGGNTEAFF
v_call: TRBV7-9; j_call: TRBJ2-2; cdr3_aa: CASRGRLVTGELFF
v_call: TRBV19; j_call: TRBJ2-5; cdr3_aa: CASSPSGVRQETQYF
v_call: TRBV9; j_call: TRBJ1-1; cdr3_aa: CASSFGQGTEAFF
v_call: TRBV7-3; j_call: TRBJ2-7; cdr3_aa: CASSSGQVSYEQYF
v_call: TRBV20-1; j_call: TRBJ2-7; cdr3_aa: CSARERLANAYEQYF
v_call: TRBV10-3; j_call: TRBJ2-5; cdr3_aa: CASSLWTRQETQYF
v_call: TRBV11-3; j_call: TRBJ2-7; cdr3_aa: CASSSTLDGENEQYF
v_call: TRBV29-1; j_call: TRBJ1-3; cdr3_aa: CSVVRGTTEGGGNTIYF